This paragraph covers one TCR beta chain sequence. Its antigen is unidentified. The entry originates in a study of T cell responses to AZD1222 COVID-19 vaccine. Study-wide results and caveats: None of the repertoires were sampled until the peak T cell response had passed. Spike-specific TCR breadth and depth both grew after two AZD1222 doses. Close to half of all spike-specific TCRs reportedly target regions of the variants that are unmutated.

Second-dose timings of about 4 or about 12 weeks were pooled. The germline CDR1 and CDR2 sequences are KGHSH and LQKENI. The CDR3 has 14 residues. The V and J ends lost 1 base and 7 bases respectively, with 13 bases between them. The table came from immunoSEQ multiplex PCR; TCRdb's copy has only in-frame clones and leaves some out. This sample has approximately 170,000 clones, with 90% to 95% found just once. This specimen consisted of peripheral blood, obtained 28 days after the second AZD1222 dose. This sequence originates from an adult who received the AZD1222 COVID-19 vaccine. The chain has TRBV18 and TRBJ1-2; D is possibly TRBD1 (5 bases). The CDR3 loop is CASSPRSQTGGYTF. In DNA, the CDR3 is TGTGCCAGCTCACCACGATCTCAAACAGGTGGCTACACCTTC.